These 7 T cell receptor beta chains originate from one sample sequenced in a study of CD8 T cells in ankylosing spondylitis. TCRdb re-called the 5' RACE reads with MiXCR, one entry per CDR3 protein. This table holds approximately 350,000 distinct CDR3 sequences, around 15% found once. The sequenced sample consisted of blood, either unsorted or a sorted T cell fraction (not recorded which). All receptors come from a male donor with ankylosing spondylitis or in good health (not recorded which).

The chain is built from TRBV12-3 or TRBV12-4 and TRBJ1-6; 8 bases match TRBD1. J was trimmed by 7 bases and V by 4 bases; bases with no gene match: 3. This CDR3 spans 14 amino acids. CDR3 in amino acids: CASSSTGENSPLHF. Written as DNA, the CDR3 is TGTGCCAGCAGTTCGACAGGGGAGAATTCACCCCTCCACTTT.

V gene TRBV4-2 combines with J gene TRBJ2-5, with TRBD1 matching over 8 bases. Germline-derived CDR1 and CDR2 are LGHNA and YNFKEQ. This CDR3 spans 14 amino acids. Trimming took 3 bases from V and 4 from J; bases not matched to a gene: 4. The chain's CDR3 is CASSQPQGGETQYF. The CDR3 nucleotides read TGTGCCAGCAGCCAGCCACAGGGGGGAGAGACCCAGTACTTC.

At least ten counts were recorded for this clonotype. The chain joins TRBV5-1 to TRBJ1-1; the D gene is possibly TRBD1 (5 bases). Germline values: CDR1 SGHRS, CDR2 YFSETQ. V gave up 3 bases and J gave up 5 bases, with 11 bases separating them. CDR3 length equals 13 residues. CDR3 amino acids: CASSSRVQTEAFF. The CDR3 DNA follows: TGCGCCAGCAGCTCCAGGGTACAGACTGAAGCTTTCTTT.

The chain recombines TRBV11-2 with TRBJ1-1; D not resolved. The CDR3 runs to 14 residues. Germline values: CDR1 SGHAT, CDR2 FQNNGV. Trimming pared 1 base from V and 2 bases from J, leaving 8 bases between. DNA for the CDR3: TGTGCCAGCAGCTTAGCGGCGATCAACACTGAAGCTTTCTTT. Translation: CASSLAAINTEAFF.

In this sample, this clonotype turned up a few times. The chain is built from TRBV3-1 and TRBJ1-4; D not certain. V dropped 4 bases and J dropped 0 bases, with 15 bases sitting between them. The CDR3 length is 17 residues. Germline V gene sequence: CDR1 LGHDT, CDR2 YNNKEL (reference sequence). CDR3 amino acids: CASSPQWARATNEKLFF. The CDR3 DNA is TGTGCCAGCAGCCCACAATGGGCGAGGGCAACTAATGAAAAACTGTTTTTT.

This clonotype was seen only a few times. This chain links TRBV5-1 with TRBJ2-1, with D hard to call. This CDR3 is 12 amino acids long. Trimming took 0 bases from V and 7 from J, leaving 5 bases between them. CDR1 and CDR2 (germline): SGHRS, YFSETQ. The CDR3 DNA is TGCGCCAGCAGCTTGGCTTTTAATGAGCAGTTCTTC. Protein: CASSLAFNEQFF.

The table lists this clonotype with a few counts. The V and J genes are TRBV12-3 or TRBV12-4 and TRBJ2-5, with 10 bases aligning to TRBD2. The CDR3 runs 23 residues. With V trimmed by 1 base and J by 4 bases, 27 bases remained unmatched. Written as DNA, the CDR3 is TGTGCCAGCAGTTTAGGTGGGGGGCTAGCGGGAGTGGGAGGGCGATCACTTCGAGAGACCCAGTACTTC. Its protein is CASSLGGGLAGVGGRSLRETQYF.